The count of the clone carrying this TCR beta chain is one. Its antigen is as yet unknown. Other DNA sequences in the sample encode the same CDR3. Measured with immunoSEQ multiplex PCR; TCRdb has only the in-frame clones, and not every one. The table includes 2,500,000 or so clones, less than 95% detected once. Per the germline V gene, CDR1 is MNHNS and CDR2 is SASEGT. The CDR3 totals 17 residues. After removal of 2 bases from V and 4 bases from J, the junction contained 8 bases not matched to a gene. These data come from a study of shared clonotypes between healthy human individuals. Findings of the study overall: Larger estimated richness was generally seen in naive subsets than in memory subsets.

Specimen: naive CD4+ T cells from PBMCs. Sample subset: CD45RA+ positively selected. This TCR came from a man younger than 35 in good health. Some clones in this sample may be carry-over from other donors' samples. V is TRBV6-1 and J is TRBJ2-1, with 10 bases that match TRBD2. The CDR3 DNA reads TGTGCCAGCAGTGAAAGACCTAGCGGGAGTTCGTACAATGAGCAGTTCTTC. Its protein is CASSERPSGSSYNEQFF.